The rows below give T cell receptor beta chains drawn from one sample of a study of T-cell reconstitution after alpha-beta-depleted transplantation in children. One entry per CDR3 protein results from TCRdb running MiXCR on the PCR reads. The sample carries roughly 500,000 distinct CDR3 sequences, approximately 20% recorded once. Material: PBMCs from the stem cell graft donor, obtained from the stem cell graft. The receptors derive from a human donor who donated a stem cell graft to a child with acute lymphoblastic leukemia. Each CDR3 is given with its conserved first and last residue. A D gene is named only where the DNA matches it firmly. For some rows the clone size is stated as once, few or many, or as a class when expanded; others skip it.

J gene: TRBJ2-2; clone size: .; D gene: .; V gene: TRBV14; CDR3 DNA: TGTGCCAGCAGCCAAGGGGACAATTTGTCGGGGGAGCTGTTTTTT; CDR3 protein: CASSQGDNLSGELFF
J gene: TRBJ2-5; clone size: .; D gene: .; V gene: TRBV9; CDR3 DNA: TGTGCCAGCAGCCGCCGATCGGCGGAGACCCAGTACTTC; CDR3 protein: CASSRRSAETQYF
J gene: TRBJ2-7; clone size: few; D gene: .; V gene: TRBV12-3/TRBV12-4; CDR3 DNA: TGTGCCAGCAGTGCCAACAGGGAGTACGAGCAGTACTTC; CDR3 protein: CASSANREYEQYF
J gene: TRBJ2-1; clone size: .; D gene: .; V gene: TRBV20-1; CDR3 DNA: TGCAGTGCCATAGAGGGGAGTAGCGGATACGATCTGGGTGGTTGGTTCTTC; CDR3 protein: CSAIEGSSGYDLGGWFF
J gene: TRBJ2-1; clone size: .; D gene: TRBD1; V gene: TRBV4-2; CDR3 DNA: TGTGCCAGCAGCCAAGAAATGACAGGGGCCTACAATGAGCAGTTCTTC; CDR3 protein: CASSQEMTGAYNEQFF
J gene: TRBJ2-3; clone size: few; D gene: .; V gene: TRBV5-1; CDR3 DNA: TGCGCCAGCACTAGGAAGGTAAAGGATACGCAGTATTTT; CDR3 protein: CASTRKVKDTQYF
J gene: TRBJ2-7; clone size: .; D gene: .; V gene: TRBV7-9; CDR3 DNA: TGTGCCAGCAGCTTTCCCCAGCGGAGGGCCTACGAGCAGTACTTC; CDR3 protein: CASSFPQRRAYEQYF
J gene: TRBJ2-7; clone size: few; D gene: .; V gene: TRBV27; CDR3 DNA: TGTGCCAGCAGTCGGGCCAAGGCCTACGAGCAGTACTTC; CDR3 protein: CASSRAKAYEQYF
J gene: TRBJ2-1; clone size: few; D gene: .; V gene: TRBV7-2; CDR3 DNA: TGTGCCAGCCGACAGCTTGATCTTTTGTCCGGTTACAATGAGCAGTTCTTC; CDR3 protein: CASRQLDLLSGYNEQFF
J gene: TRBJ2-7; clone size: few; D gene: .; V gene: TRBV15; CDR3 DNA: TGTGCCACGTCTGGACCCCAGGGTATCCCCTACGAGCAGTACTTC; CDR3 protein: CATSGPQGIPYEQYF
J gene: TRBJ1-2; clone size: .; D gene: TRBD1; V gene: TRBV13; CDR3 DNA: TGTGCCAGCAGCCTCCACTCCGAGGGGGCATGGAGCTATGGCTACACCTTC; CDR3 protein: CASSLHSEGAWSYGYTF
J gene: TRBJ2-6; clone size: many; D gene: .; V gene: TRBV5-1; CDR3 DNA: TGCGCCAGCAGCTTGGAAACGTCTGGGGCCAACGTCCTGACTTTC; CDR3 protein: CASSLETSGANVLTF
J gene: TRBJ2-2; clone size: few; D gene: TRBD1; V gene: TRBV7-9; CDR3 DNA: TGTGCCAGCAGCAGGACAGGGGAAGGCGCCGGGGAGCTGTTTTTT; CDR3 protein: CASSRTGEGAGELFF
J gene: TRBJ2-7; clone size: .; D gene: .; V gene: TRBV7-8; CDR3 DNA: TGTGCCAGCAGCTCGACAGGTTTCGAGCAGTACTTC; CDR3 protein: CASSSTGFEQYF
J gene: TRBJ2-1; clone size: .; D gene: TRBD1; V gene: TRBV19; CDR3 DNA: TGTGCCAGTAGTATCGTATTCGGGACAGCGAAATACAATGAGCAGTTCTTC; CDR3 protein: CASSIVFGTAKYNEQFF
J gene: TRBJ1-1; clone size: few; D gene: .; V gene: TRBV7-6; CDR3 DNA: TGTGCCAGCAGCTTAGAATTCAACGCTGAAGCTTTCTTT; CDR3 protein: CASSLEFNAEAFF
J gene: TRBJ2-1; clone size: few; D gene: .; V gene: TRBV15; CDR3 DNA: TGTGCCACCAGCAGAGGCAGAGGGGATTCGCACAATGAGCAGTTCTTC; CDR3 protein: CATSRGRGDSHNEQFF
J gene: TRBJ2-1; clone size: few; D gene: .; V gene: TRBV7-9; CDR3 DNA: TGTGCCAGCAGCTTAGCCGGAAATTACAATGAGCAGTTCTTC; CDR3 protein: CASSLAGNYNEQFF
J gene: TRBJ2-3; clone size: .; D gene: .; V gene: TRBV12-3/TRBV12-4; CDR3 DNA: TGTGCCAGCAGTTCAACGGAGGGCCGGGCAGATACGCAGTATTTT; CDR3 protein: CASSSTEGRADTQYF
J gene: TRBJ2-4; clone size: few; D gene: TRBD2; V gene: TRBV7-9; CDR3 DNA: TGTGCCAGCAGCCGAGAGGGAGGGTTTGACATTCAGTACTTC; CDR3 protein: CASSREGGFDIQYF
J gene: TRBJ1-5; clone size: .; D gene: .; V gene: TRBV4-1; CDR3 DNA: TGCGCCAGCAGCCTCGGGGACCATAGCAATCAGCCCCAGCATTTT; CDR3 protein: CASSLGDHSNQPQHF
J gene: TRBJ2-7; clone size: few; D gene: .; V gene: TRBV7-4; CDR3 DNA: TGTGCCAGCCGAGACCACCACGAGCAGTACTTC; CDR3 protein: CASRDHHEQYF
J gene: TRBJ2-3; clone size: .; D gene: .; V gene: TRBV2; CDR3 DNA: TGTGCCAGCAACCAGGGACACACAGATACGCAGTATTTT; CDR3 protein: CASNQGHTDTQYF
J gene: TRBJ2-3; clone size: few; D gene: .; V gene: TRBV20-1; CDR3 DNA: TGCAGTGCTAGAGATCTCCGCACAAGGAAGTACGCAGATACGCAGTATTTT; CDR3 protein: CSARDLRTRKYADTQYF
J gene: TRBJ2-1; clone size: .; D gene: TRBD2; V gene: TRBV7-8; CDR3 DNA: TGTGCCAGCAGCTTACAGGGACTAGCGGGAGCGACCGGGCAGTTCTTC; CDR3 protein: CASSLQGLAGATGQFF
J gene: TRBJ2-2; clone size: few; D gene: .; V gene: TRBV7-8; CDR3 DNA: TGTGCCAGCAGCGTATTAATAGTTCGAACCGGGGAGCTGTTTTTT; CDR3 protein: CASSVLIVRTGELFF
J gene: TRBJ2-1; clone size: .; D gene: .; V gene: TRBV3-1; CDR3 DNA: TGTGCCAGCAGAGCGGGTGGGCGGAACAATGAGCAGTTCTTC; CDR3 protein: CASRAGGRNNEQFF
J gene: TRBJ2-5; clone size: .; D gene: .; V gene: TRBV11-2; CDR3 DNA: TGTGCCAGCACCGAGGGGTTAGGCTCGGAGACCCAGTACTTC; CDR3 protein: CASTEGLGSETQYF
J gene: TRBJ2-5; clone size: few; D gene: TRBD2; V gene: TRBV5-1; CDR3 DNA: TGCGCCAGCCGACTAGCGGAGAGGCAAGAGACCCAGTACTTC; CDR3 protein: CASRLAERQETQYF
J gene: TRBJ2-2; clone size: few; D gene: TRBD1; V gene: TRBV6-5; CDR3 DNA: TGTGCCAGCAGTTACGCCCCCGGGACAGGGACCGGCGGGGAGCTGTTTTTT; CDR3 protein: CASSYAPGTGTGGELFF
J gene: TRBJ1-1; clone size: .; D gene: .; V gene: TRBV6-2/TRBV6-3; CDR3 DNA: TGTGCCAGCAGTTACTTCGGTGGGACTGAAGCTTTCTTT; CDR3 protein: CASSYFGGTEAFF
J gene: TRBJ2-2; clone size: few; D gene: .; V gene: TRBV21-1; CDR3 DNA: TGTGCCAGCAGCAACCACACGACTACGAACACCGGGGAGCTGTTTTTT; CDR3 protein: CASSNHTTTNTGELFF
J gene: TRBJ2-7; clone size: .; D gene: .; V gene: TRBV10-1; CDR3 DNA: TGCGCCAGCAGTGGCGGGGGCACCTACGAGCAGTACTTC; CDR3 protein: CASSGGGTYEQYF
J gene: TRBJ2-3; clone size: .; D gene: .; V gene: TRBV12-3/TRBV12-4; CDR3 DNA: TGTGCCAGCAGAGCCCAACTGCCCCCAGATACGCAGTATTTT; CDR3 protein: CASRAQLPPDTQYF
J gene: TRBJ1-1; clone size: .; D gene: .; V gene: TRBV29-1; CDR3 DNA: TGCAGCGCCCACATTGGAACTGAAGCTTTCTTT; CDR3 protein: CSAHIGTEAFF
J gene: TRBJ2-3; clone size: .; D gene: TRBD2; V gene: TRBV3-1; CDR3 DNA: TGTGCCAGCAGCCAAGATGTGGGACTAGCGGGAGGAGGCGCAGATACGCAGTATTTT; CDR3 protein: CASSQDVGLAGGGADTQYF
J gene: TRBJ1-1; clone size: .; D gene: .; V gene: TRBV7-8; CDR3 DNA: TGTGCCAGCAGCTTAGTTCCGAAGGGCAAATGGAACACTGAAGCTTTCTTT; CDR3 protein: CASSLVPKGKWNTEAFF
J gene: TRBJ2-3; clone size: .; D gene: .; V gene: TRBV5-1; CDR3 DNA: TGCGCCAGCAGCCTCTACGCCACAGCTACGCAGTATTTT; CDR3 protein: CASSLYATATQYF
J gene: TRBJ2-3; clone size: .; D gene: .; V gene: TRBV20-1; CDR3 DNA: TGCAGTGCTTGGACCGACCAGAGCACAGATACGCAGTATTTT; CDR3 protein: CSAWTDQSTDTQYF
J gene: TRBJ1-2; clone size: few; D gene: TRBD1; V gene: TRBV20-1; CDR3 DNA: TGCAGTGCTAGAGACGGACAGGGGACAATAACTAACTATGGCTACACCTTC; CDR3 protein: CSARDGQGTITNYGYTF